The entry that follows covers one T cell receptor beta chain sequence. What it binds is not known. The junction had 2 bases not matched to a gene; V was cut back by 2 bases and J by 6 bases. The CDR3 runs 15 residues. Germline lookup yields CDR1 ENHRY and CDR2 SYGVKD. These data originate in a study of T cell responses to AZD1222 COVID-19 vaccine. Whole-study results and caveats: Spike as a whole was targeted by vaccine-associated CD4 TCRs, dominant at 160-218 and 743-854.

This table comes from immunoSEQ multiplex PCR, and its TCRdb copy is limited to in-frame clones, with some not included. The sample holds 95,000 to 150,000 clones, roughly 93% seen once. The sample here was peripheral blood, taken on day 0 of AZD1222 vaccination. The rearrangement links TRBV10-3 to TRBJ2-1; 12 bases line up with TRBD2. This TCR was recovered from an adult in good health. CDR3 amino acids: CAISEASGGVNEQFF. DNA for the CDR3: TGTGCCATCAGTGAGGCTAGCGGGGGGGTCAATGAGCAGTTCTTC.